Many counts were recorded for the clone carrying this T cell receptor beta chain. Extracted total RNA amounted to at least 6 micrograms for each sample. Primed by a sample-barcoded 5' primer and a J-beta primer mix, a second PCR proceeded for about 7 to 11 cycles. Via MiXCR, TCRdb re-called the 5' RACE reads, giving one row per CDR3 protein. The repertoire holds around 1.7 million distinct CDR3 sequences, with approximately 30% as singletons. These data belong to a study of blood T cells in healthy people across ages. The clonotype was recovered from a woman in her 30s in good health. Sample: blood.

CDR3 coding DNA: TGCAGCGTTCAAAGACAGACCAAAGACGAGCAGTACTTC. It codes for CSVQRQTKDEQYF. The rearrangement uses TRBV29-1 and TRBJ2-7; D is possibly TRBD1 (5 bases). The germline V and J ends were trimmed by 5 bases and 5 bases, with 16 bases remaining between them. The germline V gene has CDR1 SQVTM and CDR2 ANQGSEA. The CDR3 is 13 residues long.